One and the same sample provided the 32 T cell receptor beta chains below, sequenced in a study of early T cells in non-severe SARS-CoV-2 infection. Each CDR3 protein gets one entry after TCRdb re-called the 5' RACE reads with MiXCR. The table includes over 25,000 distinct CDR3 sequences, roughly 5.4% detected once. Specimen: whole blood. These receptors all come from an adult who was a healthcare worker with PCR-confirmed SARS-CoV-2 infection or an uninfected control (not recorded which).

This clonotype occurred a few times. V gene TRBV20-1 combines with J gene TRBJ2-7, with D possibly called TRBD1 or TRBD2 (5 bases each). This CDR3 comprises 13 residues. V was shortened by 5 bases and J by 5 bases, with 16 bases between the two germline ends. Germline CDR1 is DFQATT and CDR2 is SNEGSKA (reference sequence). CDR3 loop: CSAFLLGRNEQYF. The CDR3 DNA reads TGCAGTGCTTTCCTCCTGGGACGGAACGAGCAGTACTTC.

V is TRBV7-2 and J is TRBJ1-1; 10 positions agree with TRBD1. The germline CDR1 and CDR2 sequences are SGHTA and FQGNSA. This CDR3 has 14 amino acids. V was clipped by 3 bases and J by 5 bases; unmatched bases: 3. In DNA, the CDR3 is TGTGCCAGCAGCTTGGACAGGGGGTGGACTGAAGCTTTCTTT. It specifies CASSLDRGWTEAFF.

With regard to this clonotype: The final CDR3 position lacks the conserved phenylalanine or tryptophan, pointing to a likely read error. The CDR3 sequence is CSVDRVDSGYTI. CDR3 nucleotides: TGCAGCGTTGATCGGGTGGACTCCGGCTACACCATC. V and J are TRBV29-1 and TRBJ1-2; D is unresolved. V shed 3 bases and J shed 8 bases, with 13 bases lying between them. The CDR3 extends over 12 amino acids. Germline CDR1 is SQVTM and CDR2 is ANQGSEA.

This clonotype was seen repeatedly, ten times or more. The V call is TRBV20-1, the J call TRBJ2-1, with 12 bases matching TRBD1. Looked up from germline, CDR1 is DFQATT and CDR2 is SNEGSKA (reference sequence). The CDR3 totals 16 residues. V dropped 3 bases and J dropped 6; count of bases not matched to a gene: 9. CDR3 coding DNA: TGCAGTGCTAGGAGGGTGAGGGACAGGGGGCCCAATGAGCAGTTCTTC. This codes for CSARRVRDRGPNEQFF.

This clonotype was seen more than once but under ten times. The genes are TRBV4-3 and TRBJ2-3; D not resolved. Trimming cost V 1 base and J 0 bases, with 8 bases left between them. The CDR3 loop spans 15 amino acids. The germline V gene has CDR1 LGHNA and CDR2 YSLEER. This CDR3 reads CASSQAWQSTDTQYF. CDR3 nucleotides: TGCGCCAGCAGCCAAGCCTGGCAGAGCACAGATACGCAGTATTTT.

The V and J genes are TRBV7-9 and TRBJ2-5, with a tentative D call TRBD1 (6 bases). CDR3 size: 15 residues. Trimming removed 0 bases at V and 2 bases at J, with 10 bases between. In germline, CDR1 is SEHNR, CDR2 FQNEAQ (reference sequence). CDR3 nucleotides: TGTGCCAGCAGCTTAGCGAGGGACATACAAGAGACCCAGTACTTC. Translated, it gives CASSLARDIQETQYF.

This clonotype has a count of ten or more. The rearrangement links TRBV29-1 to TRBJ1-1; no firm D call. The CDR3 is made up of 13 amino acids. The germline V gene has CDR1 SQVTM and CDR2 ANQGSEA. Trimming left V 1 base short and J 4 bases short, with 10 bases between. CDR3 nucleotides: TGCAGCGTTGAAGCACTTTCGGGCACTGAAGCTTTCTTT. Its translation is CSVEALSGTEAFF.

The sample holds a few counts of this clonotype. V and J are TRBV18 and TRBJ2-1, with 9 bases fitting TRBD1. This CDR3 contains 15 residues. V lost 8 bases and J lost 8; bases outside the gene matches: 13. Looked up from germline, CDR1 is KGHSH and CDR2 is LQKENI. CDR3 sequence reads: CASGMGQGSSYEQFF. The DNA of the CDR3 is TGTGCCAGCGGGATGGGACAGGGATCCAGTTATGAGCAGTTCTTC.

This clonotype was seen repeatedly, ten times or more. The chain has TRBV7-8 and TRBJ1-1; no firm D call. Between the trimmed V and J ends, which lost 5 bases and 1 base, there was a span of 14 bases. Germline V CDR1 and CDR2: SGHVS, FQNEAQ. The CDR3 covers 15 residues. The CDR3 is CASSRGPLKNTEAFF. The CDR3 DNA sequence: TGTGCCAGCAGCCGCGGGCCATTAAAGAACACTGAAGCTTTCTTT.

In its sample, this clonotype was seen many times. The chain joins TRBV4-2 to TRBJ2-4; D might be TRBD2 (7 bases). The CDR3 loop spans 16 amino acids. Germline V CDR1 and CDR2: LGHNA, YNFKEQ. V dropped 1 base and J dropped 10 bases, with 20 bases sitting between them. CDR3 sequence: CASSQARTGGLRIQYF. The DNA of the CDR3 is TGTGCCAGCAGCCAAGCGCGGACGGGGGGCCTGCGGATTCAGTACTTC.

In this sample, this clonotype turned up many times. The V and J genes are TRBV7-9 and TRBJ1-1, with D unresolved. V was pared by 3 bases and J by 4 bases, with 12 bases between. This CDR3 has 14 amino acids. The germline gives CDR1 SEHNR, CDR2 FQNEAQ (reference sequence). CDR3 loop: CASSFSTGFTEAFF. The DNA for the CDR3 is TGTGCCAGCAGCTTCTCAACCGGGTTCACTGAAGCTTTCTTT.

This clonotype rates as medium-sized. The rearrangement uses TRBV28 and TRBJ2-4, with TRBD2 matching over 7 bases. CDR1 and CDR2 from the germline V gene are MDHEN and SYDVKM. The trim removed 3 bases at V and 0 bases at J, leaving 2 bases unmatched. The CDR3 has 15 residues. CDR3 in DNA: TGTGCCAGCAGTTTTCGGGGGGTAGCCAAAAACATTCAGTACTTC. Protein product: CASSFRGVAKNIQYF.

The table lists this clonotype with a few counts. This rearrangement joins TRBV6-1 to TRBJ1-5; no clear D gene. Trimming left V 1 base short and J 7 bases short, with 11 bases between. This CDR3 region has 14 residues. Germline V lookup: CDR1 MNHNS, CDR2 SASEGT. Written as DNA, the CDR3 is TGTGCCAGCAGTGAAGGTGGGGAGTTACAGCCCCAGCATTTT. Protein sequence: CASSEGGELQPQHF.

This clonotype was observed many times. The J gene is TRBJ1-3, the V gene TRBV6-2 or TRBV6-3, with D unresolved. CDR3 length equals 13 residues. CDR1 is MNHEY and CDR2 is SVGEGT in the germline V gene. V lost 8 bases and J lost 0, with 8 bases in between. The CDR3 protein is CASGRNSGNTIYF. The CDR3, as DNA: TGTGCCAGCGGCCGCAACTCTGGAAACACCATATATTTT.

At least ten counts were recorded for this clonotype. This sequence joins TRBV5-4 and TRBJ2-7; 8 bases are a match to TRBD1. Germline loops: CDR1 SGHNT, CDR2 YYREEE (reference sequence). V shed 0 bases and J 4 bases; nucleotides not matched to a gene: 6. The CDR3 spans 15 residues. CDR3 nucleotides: TGTGCCAGCAGCTTGGCCGTAGACAGGGGTTACGAGCAGTACTTC. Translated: CASSLAVDRGYEQYF.

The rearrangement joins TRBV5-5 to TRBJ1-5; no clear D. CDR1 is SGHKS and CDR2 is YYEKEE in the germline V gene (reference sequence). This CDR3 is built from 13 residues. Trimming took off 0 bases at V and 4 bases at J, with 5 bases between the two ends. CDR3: CASSLGENQPQHF. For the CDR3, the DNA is TGTGCCAGCAGCTTGGGAGAGAATCAGCCCCAGCATTTT.

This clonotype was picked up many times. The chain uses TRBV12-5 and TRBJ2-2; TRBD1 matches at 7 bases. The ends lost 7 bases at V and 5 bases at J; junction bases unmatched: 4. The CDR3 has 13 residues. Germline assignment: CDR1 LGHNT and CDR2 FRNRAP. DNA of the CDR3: TGTGCTAGTGCCACAGGGGTAACCGGGGAGCTGTTTTTT. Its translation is CASATGVTGELFF.

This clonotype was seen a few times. This CDR3 is CASSQGGVSGQPQHF. CDR3 sequence (DNA): TGTGCCAGCAGCCAAGGGGGAGTTTCGGGACAGCCCCAGCATTTT. The chain links TRBV3-1 to TRBJ1-5, with unresolved D. V was trimmed by 1 base and J by 7 bases, leaving 14 bases between them. The CDR3 extends over 15 amino acids. The V gene's germline CDR1 is LGHDT and CDR2 YNNKEL (reference sequence).

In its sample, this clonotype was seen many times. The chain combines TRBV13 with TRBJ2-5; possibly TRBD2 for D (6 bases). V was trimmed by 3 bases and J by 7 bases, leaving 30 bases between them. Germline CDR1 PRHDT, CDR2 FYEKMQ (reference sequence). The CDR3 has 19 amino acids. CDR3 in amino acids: CASSFSLPISGEPPGTQYF. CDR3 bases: TGTGCCAGCAGCTTCAGCCTTCCCATTAGCGGAGAACCACCAGGGACCCAGTACTTC.

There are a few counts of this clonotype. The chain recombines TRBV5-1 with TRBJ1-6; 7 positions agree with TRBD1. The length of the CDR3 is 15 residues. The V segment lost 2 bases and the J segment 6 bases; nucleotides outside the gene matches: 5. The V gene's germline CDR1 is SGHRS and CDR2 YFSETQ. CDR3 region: CASSFGGTANSPLHF. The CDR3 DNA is TGCGCCAGCAGCTTTGGTGGGACAGCTAATTCACCCCTCCACTTT.

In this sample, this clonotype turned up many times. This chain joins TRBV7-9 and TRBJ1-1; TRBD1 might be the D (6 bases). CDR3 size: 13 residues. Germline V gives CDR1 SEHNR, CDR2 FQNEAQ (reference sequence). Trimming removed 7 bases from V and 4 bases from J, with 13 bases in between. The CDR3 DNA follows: TGTGCCAGCACCCGAGGGGGGGTCACTGAAGCTTTCTTT. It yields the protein CASTRGGVTEAFF.

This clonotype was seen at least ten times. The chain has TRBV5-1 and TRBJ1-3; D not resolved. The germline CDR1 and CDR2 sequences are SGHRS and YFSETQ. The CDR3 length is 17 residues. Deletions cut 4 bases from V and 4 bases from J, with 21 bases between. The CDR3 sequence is CASSPAGGTASGNTIYF. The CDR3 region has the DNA TGCGCCAGCAGCCCGGCGGGTGGCACTGCGTCGGGAAACACCATATATTTT. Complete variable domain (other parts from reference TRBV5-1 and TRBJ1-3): KAGVTQTPRYLIKTRGQQVTLSCSPISGHRSVSWYQQTPGQGLQFLFEYFSETQRNKGNFPGRFSGRQFSNSRSEMNVSTLELGDSALYLCASSPAGGTASGNTIYFGEGSWLTVV.

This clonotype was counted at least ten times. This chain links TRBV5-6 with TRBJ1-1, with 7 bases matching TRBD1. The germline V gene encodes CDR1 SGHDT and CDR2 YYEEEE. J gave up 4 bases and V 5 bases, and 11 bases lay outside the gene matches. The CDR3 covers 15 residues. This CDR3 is CASSPMEGAVTEAFF. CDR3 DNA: TGTGCCAGCAGTCCCATGGAGGGGGCCGTCACTGAAGCTTTCTTT.

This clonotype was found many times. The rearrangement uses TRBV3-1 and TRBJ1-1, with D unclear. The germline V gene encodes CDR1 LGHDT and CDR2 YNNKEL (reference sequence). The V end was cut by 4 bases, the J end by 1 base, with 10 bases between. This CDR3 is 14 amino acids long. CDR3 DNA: TGTGCCAGCAGCCCATTCAGATCGAACACTGAAGCTTTCTTT. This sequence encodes CASSPFRSNTEAFF.

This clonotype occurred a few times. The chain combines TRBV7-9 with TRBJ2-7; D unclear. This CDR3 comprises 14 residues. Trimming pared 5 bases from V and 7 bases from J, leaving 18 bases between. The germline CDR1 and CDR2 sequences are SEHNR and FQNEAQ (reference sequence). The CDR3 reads CASSQTETAWEQYF. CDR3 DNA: TGTGCCAGCAGCCAAACCGAGACTGCCTGGGAGCAGTACTTC.

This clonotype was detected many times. As DNA, the CDR3 is TGTGCCAGCAGCTTCGGACCCCCTAGCACCGGGGAGCTGTTTTTT. It encodes CASSFGPPSTGELFF. The chain uses TRBV7-2 and TRBJ2-2, with no clear D. Germline CDR1 is SGHTA and CDR2 is FQGNSA. The CDR3 runs 15 residues. V shed 3 bases and J shed 4 bases, with 12 bases lying between them.

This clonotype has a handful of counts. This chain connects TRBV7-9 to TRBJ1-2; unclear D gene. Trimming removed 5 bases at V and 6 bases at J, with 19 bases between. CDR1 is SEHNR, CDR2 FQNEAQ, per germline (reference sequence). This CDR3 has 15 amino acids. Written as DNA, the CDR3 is TGTGCCAGCAGCCCCCGAGTTGCTCCCAGAGATGGCTACACCTTC. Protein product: CASSPRVAPRDGYTF.

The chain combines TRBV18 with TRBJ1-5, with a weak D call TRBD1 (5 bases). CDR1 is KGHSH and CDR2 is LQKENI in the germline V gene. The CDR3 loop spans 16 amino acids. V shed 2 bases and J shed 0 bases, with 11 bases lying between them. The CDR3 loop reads CASSPGTSLSNQPQHF. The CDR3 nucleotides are TGTGCCAGCTCACCAGGGACTTCCCTTAGCAATCAGCCCCAGCATTTT. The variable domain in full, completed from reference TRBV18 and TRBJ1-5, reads NAGVMQNPRHLVRRRGQEARLRCSPMKGHSHVYWYRQLPEEGLKFMVYLQKENIIDESGMPKERFSAEFPKEGPSILRIQQVVRGDSAAYFCASSPGTSLSNQPQHFGDGTRLSIL.

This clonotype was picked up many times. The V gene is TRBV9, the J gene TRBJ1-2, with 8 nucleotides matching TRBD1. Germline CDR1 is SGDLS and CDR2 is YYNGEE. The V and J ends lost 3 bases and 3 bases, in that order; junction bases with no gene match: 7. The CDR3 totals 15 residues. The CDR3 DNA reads TGTGCCAGCAGCGGGGCCGGGACAGGAGACTATGGCTACACCTTC. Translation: CASSGAGTGDYGYTF.

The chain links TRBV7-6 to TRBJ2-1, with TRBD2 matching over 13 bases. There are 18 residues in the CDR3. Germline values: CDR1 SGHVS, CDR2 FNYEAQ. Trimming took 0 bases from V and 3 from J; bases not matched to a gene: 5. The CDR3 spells CASSLAGLAGAYYNEQFF. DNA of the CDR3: TGTGCCAGCAGCTTAGCAGGACTAGCGGGGGCATACTACAATGAGCAGTTCTTC.

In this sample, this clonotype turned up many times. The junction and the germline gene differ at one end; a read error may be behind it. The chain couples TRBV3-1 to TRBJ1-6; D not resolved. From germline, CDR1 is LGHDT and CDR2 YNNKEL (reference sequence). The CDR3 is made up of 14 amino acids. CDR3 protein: CASSQGLTNSPLHF. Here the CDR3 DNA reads TGTGCCAGCAGCCAAGGGCTAACCAATTCACCCCTCCATTTT.

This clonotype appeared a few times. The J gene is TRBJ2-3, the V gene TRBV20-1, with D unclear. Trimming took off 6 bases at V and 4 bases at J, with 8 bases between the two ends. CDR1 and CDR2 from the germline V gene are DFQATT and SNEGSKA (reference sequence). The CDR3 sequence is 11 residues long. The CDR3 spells CSARASDTQYF. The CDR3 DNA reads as TGCAGTGCAAGGGCCTCAGATACGCAGTATTTT.